This T cell receptor beta chain was captured by sequencing in a study of beta chain features in type 1 diabetes. The wider study: There was similarity between patients and healthy donors in age, gender and cell yields.

The CDR3 contains 15 residues. CDR1 is KGHSH and CDR2 is LQKENI in the germline V gene. Trimming cost V 6 bases and J 0 bases, with 12 bases left between them. This clone was counted between two and nine times. Purity of each sorted population was above 95%. Reverse transcription of all isolated RNA meant that expressed TCRB transcripts were sequenced. Some clones are missing from TCRdb's copy, which holds only in-frame ones; the method was immunoSEQ multiplex PCR. The data contain 680,000 or so clones, less than 20% of them singletons. Sequenced sample: naive CD4+ T cells from blood. The chain has TRBV18 and TRBJ1-3; D uncertain. This TCR was recovered from a man between 18 and 29 years old in good health. CDR3 in amino acids: CASSLEVLSGNTIYF. The CDR3, as DNA: TGTGCCAGCTCGTTGGAGGTCCTCTCTGGAAACACCATATATTTT.